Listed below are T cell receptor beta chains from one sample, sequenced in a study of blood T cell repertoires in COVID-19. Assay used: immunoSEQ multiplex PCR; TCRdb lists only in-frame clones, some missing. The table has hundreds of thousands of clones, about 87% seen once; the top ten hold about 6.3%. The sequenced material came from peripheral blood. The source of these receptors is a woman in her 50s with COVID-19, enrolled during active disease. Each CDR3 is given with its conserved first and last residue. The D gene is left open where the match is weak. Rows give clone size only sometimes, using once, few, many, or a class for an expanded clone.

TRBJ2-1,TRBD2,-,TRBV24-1,TGTGCCACCAGTGATTTATCGTCGGCTAGCGGGAGTAATGAGCAGTTCTTC,CATSDLSSASGSNEQFF
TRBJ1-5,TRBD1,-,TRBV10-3,TGTGCCACCAGTGGTGGGACAGGGGCTTTTCAGCCCCAGCATTTT,CATSGGTGAFQPQHF
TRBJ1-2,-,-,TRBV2,TGTGCCAGCAGTGGAGGACAGTACTATGGCTACACCTTC,CASSGGQYYGYTF
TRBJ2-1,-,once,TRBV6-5,TGTGCCAGCAGGTCAGGCAATGAGCAGTTCTTC,CASRSGNEQFF
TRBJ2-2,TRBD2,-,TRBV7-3,TGTGCCAGCAGCTCCGGCGATTCGCGGGAGGCCGGGGAGCTGTTTTTT,CASSSGDSREAGELFF
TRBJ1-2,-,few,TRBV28,TGTGCCAGCAGTTCCAATAACTATGGCTACACCTTC,CASSSNNYGYTF
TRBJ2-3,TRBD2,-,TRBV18,TGTGCCAGCTCAATCTTAGCGGGAGTGGATACGCAGTATTTT,CASSILAGVDTQYF
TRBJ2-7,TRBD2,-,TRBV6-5,TGTGCCAGCAGCCTAAGCGGGACCTCGACCACCGAGCAGTACTTC,CASSLSGTSTTEQYF
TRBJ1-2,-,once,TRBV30,TGTGCCTGGGGGGAGGACAGCCCTTATGATGGCTACACCTTC,CAWGEDSPYDGYTF
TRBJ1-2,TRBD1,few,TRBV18,TGTGCCAGCTCAGAAAAGGGACAGGGCATCCCTAAGTATGGCTACACCTTC,CASSEKGQGIPKYGYTF
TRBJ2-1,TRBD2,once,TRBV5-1,TGCGCCAGCACATTAGCGGGATACTCCTACAATGAGCAGTTCTTC,CASTLAGYSYNEQFF
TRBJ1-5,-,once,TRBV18,TGTGCCAGCTCACTCGGACTGAATCAGCCCCAGCATTTT,CASSLGLNQPQHF
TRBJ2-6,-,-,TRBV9,TGTGCCAGCAGCCTTTTAGGGGGGGCGCCGTCTGGGGCCAACGTCCTGACTTTC,CASSLLGGAPSGANVLTF
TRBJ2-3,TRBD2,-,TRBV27,TGTGCCAGCACCGGGACTAGCGGGAGGAGGGTCACAGATACGCAGTATTTT,CASTGTSGRRVTDTQYF
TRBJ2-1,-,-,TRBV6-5,TGTGCCAGCGGTAGAGGCTCCTACAATGAGCAGTTCTTC,CASGRGSYNEQFF
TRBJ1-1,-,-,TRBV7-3,TGTGCCAGCAGCTTAGGAGGCCCCGGAACTGAAGCTTTCTTT,CASSLGGPGTEAFF
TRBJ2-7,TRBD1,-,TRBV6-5,TGTGCCAGCAGGCCACCGGACAGGGGTGGCTACGAGCAGTACTTC,CASRPPDRGGYEQYF
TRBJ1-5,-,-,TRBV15,TGTGCCACCAGCATAAGGACAGCCTACAATCAGCCCCAGCATTTT,CATSIRTAYNQPQHF
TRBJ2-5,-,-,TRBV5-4,TGTGCCAGCAGCTTGATCAGGGAACAAGAGACCCAGTACTTC,CASSLIREQETQYF
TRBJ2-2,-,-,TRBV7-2,TGTGCCAGCAGCTTAGGGGCTAGCCAGGCCGGGGAGCTGTTTTTT,CASSLGASQAGELFF
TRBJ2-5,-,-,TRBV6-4,TGTGCCAGCAGTGACTACGGTCTCCAAGAGACCCAGTACTTC,CASSDYGLQETQYF
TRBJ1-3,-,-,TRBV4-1,TGCGCCAGCAGCCAGAGTATGGTAATCTCTGGAAACACCATATATTTT,CASSQSMVISGNTIYF
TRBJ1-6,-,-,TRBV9,TGTGCCAGCAGCGTCGAGGGGGGGGGAAATTCACCCCTCCACTTT,CASSVEGGGNSPLHF
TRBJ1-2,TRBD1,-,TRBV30,TGTGCCTGGAGCGAGGACAGGGGGAACTATGGCTACACCTTC,CAWSEDRGNYGYTF
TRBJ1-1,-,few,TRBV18,TGTGCCAGCTCACCCGGTATCCTGAACACTGAAGCTTTCTTT,CASSPGILNTEAFF
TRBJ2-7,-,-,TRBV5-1,TGCGCCAGCAGCTTCGAGGGTAGATACGAGCAGTACTTC,CASSFEGRYEQYF
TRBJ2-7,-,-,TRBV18,TGTGCCAGCTCACCACAGATTGGTCAGGCCTACGAGCAGTACTTC,CASSPQIGQAYEQYF
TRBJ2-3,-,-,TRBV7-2,TGTGCCAGCACCTCCAGAGCTCGACAGTATACGCAGTATTTT,CASTSRARQYTQYF
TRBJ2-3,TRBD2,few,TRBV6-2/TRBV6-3,TGTGCCAGCAGTTGGACTAGAGGCACAGATACGCAGTATTTT,CASSWTRGTDTQYF
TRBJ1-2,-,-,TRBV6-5,TGTGCCAGCAGTTACTCGAGGTTTCAGGGCGGCTACACCTTC,CASSYSRFQGGYTF
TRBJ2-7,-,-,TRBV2,TGTGCCAGCAGTGAAAGACAGCCTCTACCTCCCTACGAGCAGTACTTC,CASSERQPLPPYEQYF
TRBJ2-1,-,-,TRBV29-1,TGCAGCGTTGAAGTAAATAGCGGAACCGAGCAGTTCTTC,CSVEVNSGTEQFF
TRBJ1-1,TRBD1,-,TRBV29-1,TGCAGCGTTTTGACAGGGCGGAACACTGAAGCTTTCTTT,CSVLTGRNTEAFF
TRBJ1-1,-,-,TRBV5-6,TGTGCCAGCAGCTTGGATAAGGGGGTAATCACTGAAGCTTTCTTT,CASSLDKGVITEAFF
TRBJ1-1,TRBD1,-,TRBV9,TGTGCCAGCAGCGTCGGGACAGGGAGGGACACTGAAGCTTTCTTT,CASSVGTGRDTEAFF
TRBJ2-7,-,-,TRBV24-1,TGTGCCACCAGTGATTTAGGGGTGAGTCAGTACTTC,CATSDLGVSQYF
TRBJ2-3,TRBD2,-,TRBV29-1,TGCAGCCTCACTAGCGGCACAGATACGCAGTATTTT,CSLTSGTDTQYF
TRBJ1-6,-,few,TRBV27,TGTGCCAGCATTAAGACGGGGGGGAATTCACCCCTCCACTTT,CASIKTGGNSPLHF
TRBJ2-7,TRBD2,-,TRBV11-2,TGTGCCAGCAGTTATAGACTAGCGGGAGGGCCCCACGAGCAGTACTTC,CASSYRLAGGPHEQYF
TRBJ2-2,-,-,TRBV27,TGTGCCAGCAGTTCGAGGGGGAGTGACACCGGGGAGCTGTTTTTT,CASSSRGSDTGELFF
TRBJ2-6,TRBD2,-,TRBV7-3,TGTGCCAGCAGCTTAACCAGGCGGGAGAATGGGGCCAACGTCCTGACTTTC,CASSLTRRENGANVLTF
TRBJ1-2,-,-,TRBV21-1,TGTGCCAGCAGCAGATGGACAGGAAATAACTATGGCTACACCTTC,CASSRWTGNNYGYTF
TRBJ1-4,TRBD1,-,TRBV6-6,TGTGCCAGCAGAGATTATACAGGGGAGGTGTTTTTT,CASRDYTGEVFF
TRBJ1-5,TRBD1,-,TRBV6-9,TGTGCCATAAACCGGGACAGGATTGAGAGTCAGCCCCAGCATTTT,CAINRDRIESQPQHF
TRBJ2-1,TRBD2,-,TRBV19,TGTGCCAGTAGCCCGGGACTAGTCTATTACAATGAGCAGTTCTTC,CASSPGLVYYNEQFF
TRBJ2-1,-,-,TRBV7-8,TGTGCCAGCAGCTATTCTACTAGTTACAATGAGCAGTTCTTC,CASSYSTSYNEQFF
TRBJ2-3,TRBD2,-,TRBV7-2,TGTGCCAGCAGCCCGCCTAGCGGGAGGGATACGCAGTATTTT,CASSPPSGRDTQYF
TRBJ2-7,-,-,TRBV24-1,TGTGCCACCATCAGCACCGGGTTCCACTCCTACGAGCAGTACTTC,CATISTGFHSYEQYF
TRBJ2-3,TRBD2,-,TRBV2,TGTGCCGGGACTAGCGGGAGTGATACGCAGTATTTT,CAGTSGSDTQYF
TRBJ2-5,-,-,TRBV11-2,TGTGCCAGCAGCTTAGGAGTTGGGCGCAGGGAGACCCAGTACTTC,CASSLGVGRRETQYF
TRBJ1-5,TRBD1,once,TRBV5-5,TGTGCCAGCAGCTTGGCAACCGGGACAGTGAATCAGCCCCAGCATTTT,CASSLATGTVNQPQHF
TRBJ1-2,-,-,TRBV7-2,TGTGCCAGCAGCTTAGTCGGGGGGGGACTACAGGGAGACGGCTACACCTTC,CASSLVGGGLQGDGYTF